This TCR beta chain was retrieved from a study of cytomegalovirus exposure and HLA in healthy donors. Findings of the study overall: The records held CMV serostatus as the only immune exposure information. In a later analysis, compared with equally common non-associated chains, HLA-associated beta chains were more expanded.

The CDR3 covers 15 residues. The V segment lost 3 bases and the J segment 2 bases; nucleotides outside the gene matches: 6. Looked up from germline, CDR1 is SGDLS and CDR2 is YYNGEE. 60 Vbeta and 13 Jbeta primers were used in PCR. Sequencing used immunoSEQ multiplex PCR; TCRdb keeps in-frame clones, though not all of them. The sample yields approximately 170,000 clones, roughly 80% seen once. Comments on this clone: Its antigen remains unidentified.

Sequencing was performed on PBMCs. The TCR was taken from a young man in good health and CMV-seropositive. The V and J genes are TRBV9 and TRBJ2-7, with TRBD2 matching 9 bases. In nucleotides, the CDR3 is TGTGCCAGCAGCGCCGGAGCGGGAGGTGCCTACGAGCAGTACTTC. Translating gives CASSAGAGGAYEQYF.